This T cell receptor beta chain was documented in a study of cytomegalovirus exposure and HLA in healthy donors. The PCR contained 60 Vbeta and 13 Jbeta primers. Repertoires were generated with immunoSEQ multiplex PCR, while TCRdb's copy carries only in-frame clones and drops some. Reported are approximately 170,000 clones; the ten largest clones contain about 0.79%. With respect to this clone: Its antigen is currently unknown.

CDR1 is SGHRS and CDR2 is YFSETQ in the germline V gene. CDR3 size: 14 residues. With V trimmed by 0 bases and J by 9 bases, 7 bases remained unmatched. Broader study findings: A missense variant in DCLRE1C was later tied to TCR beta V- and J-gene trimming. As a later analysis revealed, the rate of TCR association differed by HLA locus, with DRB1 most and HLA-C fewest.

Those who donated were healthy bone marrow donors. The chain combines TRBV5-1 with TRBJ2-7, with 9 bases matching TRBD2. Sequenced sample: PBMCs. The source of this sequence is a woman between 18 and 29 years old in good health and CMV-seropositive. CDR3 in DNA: TGCGCCAGCAGCTTGGTCCTAGCGGGGCCCGGGCAGTACTTC. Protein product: CASSLVLAGPGQYF. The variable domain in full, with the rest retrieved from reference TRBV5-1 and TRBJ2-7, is KAGVTQTPRYLIKTRGQQVTLSCSPISGHRSVSWYQQTPGQGLQFLFEYFSETQRNKGNFPGRFSGRQFSNSRSEMNVSTLELGDSALYLCASSLVLAGPGQYFGPGTRLTVT.